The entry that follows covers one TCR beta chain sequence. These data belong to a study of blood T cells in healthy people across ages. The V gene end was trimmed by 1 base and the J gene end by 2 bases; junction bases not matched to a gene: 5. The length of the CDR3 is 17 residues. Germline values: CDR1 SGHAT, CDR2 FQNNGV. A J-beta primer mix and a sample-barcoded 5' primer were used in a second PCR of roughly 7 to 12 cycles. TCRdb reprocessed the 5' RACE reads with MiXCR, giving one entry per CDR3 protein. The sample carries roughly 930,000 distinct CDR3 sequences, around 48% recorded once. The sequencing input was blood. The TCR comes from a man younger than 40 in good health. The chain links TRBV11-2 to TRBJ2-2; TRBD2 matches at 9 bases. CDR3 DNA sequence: TGTGCCAGCAGCTTAGGTAGCGGGGGCCTCAACACCGGGGAGCTGTTTTTT. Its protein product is CASSLGSGGLNTGELFF.